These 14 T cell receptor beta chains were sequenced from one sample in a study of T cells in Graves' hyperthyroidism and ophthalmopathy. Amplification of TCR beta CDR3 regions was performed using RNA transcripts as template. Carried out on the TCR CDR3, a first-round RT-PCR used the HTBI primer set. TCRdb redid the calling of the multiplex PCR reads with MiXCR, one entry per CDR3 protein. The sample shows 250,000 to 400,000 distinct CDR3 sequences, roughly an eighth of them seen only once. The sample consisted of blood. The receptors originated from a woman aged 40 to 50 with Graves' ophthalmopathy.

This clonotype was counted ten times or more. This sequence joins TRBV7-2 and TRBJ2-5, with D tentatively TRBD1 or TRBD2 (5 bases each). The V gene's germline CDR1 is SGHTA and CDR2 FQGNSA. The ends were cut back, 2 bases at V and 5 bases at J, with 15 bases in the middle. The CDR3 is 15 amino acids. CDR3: CASSLSPLAGETQYF. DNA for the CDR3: TGTGCCAGCAGCTTATCCCCCCTAGCAGGGGAGACCCAGTACTTC. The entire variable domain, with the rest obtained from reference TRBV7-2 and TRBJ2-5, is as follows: GAGVSQSPSNKVTEKGKDVELRCDPISGHTALYWYRQSLGQGLEFLIYFQGNSAPDKSGLPSDRFSAERTGGSVSTLTIQRTQQEDSAVYLCASSLSPLAGETQYFGPGTRLLVL.

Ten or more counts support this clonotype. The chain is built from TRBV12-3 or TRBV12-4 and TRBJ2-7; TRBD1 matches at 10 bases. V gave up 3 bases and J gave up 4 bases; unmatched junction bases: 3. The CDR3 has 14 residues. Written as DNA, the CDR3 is TGTGCCAGCAGTTTGCGACAGGGGGCGTACGAGCAGTACTTC. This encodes CASSLRQGAYEQYF.

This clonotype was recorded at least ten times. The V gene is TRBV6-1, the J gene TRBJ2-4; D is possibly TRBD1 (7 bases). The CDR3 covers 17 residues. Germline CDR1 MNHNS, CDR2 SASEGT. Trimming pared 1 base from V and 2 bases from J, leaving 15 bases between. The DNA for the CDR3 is TGTGCCAGCAGTGAAGTCTTAGCAGGGGGGACCAAAAACATTCAGTACTTC. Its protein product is CASSEVLAGGTKNIQYF.

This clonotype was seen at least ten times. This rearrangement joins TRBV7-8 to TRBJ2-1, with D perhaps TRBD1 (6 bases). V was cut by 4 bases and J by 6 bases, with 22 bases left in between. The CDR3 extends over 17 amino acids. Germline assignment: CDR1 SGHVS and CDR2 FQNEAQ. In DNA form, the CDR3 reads TGTGCCAGCAGCTCGCCTGCAGGGACACCCGGAGCCAATGAGCAGTTCTTC. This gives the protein CASSSPAGTPGANEQFF.

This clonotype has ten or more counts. The DNA for the CDR3 is TGTGCCAGCAGCCTCAAGGGTACTGGAAACACCATATATTTT. The encoded protein is CASSLKGTGNTIYF. V gene TRBV3-1 combines with J gene TRBJ1-3, with D hard to call. This CDR3 has 14 residues. V was trimmed by 4 bases and J by 2 bases, leaving 9 bases between them. CDR1 and CDR2 from the germline V gene are LGHDT and YNNKEL (reference sequence).

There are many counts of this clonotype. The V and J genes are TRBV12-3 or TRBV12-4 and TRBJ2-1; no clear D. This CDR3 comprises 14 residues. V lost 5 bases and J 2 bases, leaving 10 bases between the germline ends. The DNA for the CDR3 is TGTGCCAGCAGTACCTTGAGAACCTACAATGAGCAGTTCTTC. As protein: CASSTLRTYNEQFF.

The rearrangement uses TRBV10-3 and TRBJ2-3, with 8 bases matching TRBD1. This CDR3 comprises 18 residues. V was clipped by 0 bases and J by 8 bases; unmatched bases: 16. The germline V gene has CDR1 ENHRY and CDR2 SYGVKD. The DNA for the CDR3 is TGTGCCATCAGTGAGTCGATTGAGGGACAGGCTTTCAGGAGTACGCAGTATTTT. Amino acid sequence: CAISESIEGQAFRSTQYF.

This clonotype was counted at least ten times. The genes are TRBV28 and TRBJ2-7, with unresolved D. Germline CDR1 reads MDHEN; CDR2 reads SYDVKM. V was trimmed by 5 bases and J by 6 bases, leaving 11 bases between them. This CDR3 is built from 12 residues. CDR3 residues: CASSISTSEQYF. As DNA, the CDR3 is TGTGCCAGCAGTATTAGTACCTCCGAGCAGTACTTC.

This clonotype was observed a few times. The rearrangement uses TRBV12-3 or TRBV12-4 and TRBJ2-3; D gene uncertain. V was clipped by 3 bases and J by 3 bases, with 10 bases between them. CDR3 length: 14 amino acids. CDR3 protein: CASSLVSDTDTQYF. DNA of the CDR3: TGTGCCAGCAGTTTGGTGTCGGATACAGATACGCAGTATTTT.

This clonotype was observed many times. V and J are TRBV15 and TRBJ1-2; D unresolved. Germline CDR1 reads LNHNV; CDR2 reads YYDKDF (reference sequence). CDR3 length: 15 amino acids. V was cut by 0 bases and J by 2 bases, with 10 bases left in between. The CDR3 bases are TGTGCCACCAGCAGAGATCTCCCGGGGAACTATGGCTACACCTTC. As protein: CATSRDLPGNYGYTF. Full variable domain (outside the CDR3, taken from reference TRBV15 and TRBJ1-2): DAMVIQNPRYQVTQFGKPVTLSCSQTLNHNVMYWYQQKSSQAPKLLFHYYDKDFNNEADTPDNFQSRRPNTSFCFLDIRSPGLGDTAMYLCATSRDLPGNYGYTFGSGTRLTVV.

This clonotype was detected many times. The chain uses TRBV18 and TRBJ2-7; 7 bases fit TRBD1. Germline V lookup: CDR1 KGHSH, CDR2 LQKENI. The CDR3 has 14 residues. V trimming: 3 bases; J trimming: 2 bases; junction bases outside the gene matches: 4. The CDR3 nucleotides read TGTGCCAGCTCACCCTCGGGACAGACCTACGAGCAGTACTTC. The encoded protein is CASSPSGQTYEQYF.

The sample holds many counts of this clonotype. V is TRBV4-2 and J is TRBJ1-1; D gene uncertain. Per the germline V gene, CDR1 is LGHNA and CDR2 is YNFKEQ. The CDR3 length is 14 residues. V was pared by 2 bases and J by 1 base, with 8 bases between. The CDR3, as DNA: TGTGCCAGCAGCCAACAGCGGGGGAACACTGAAGCTTTCTTT. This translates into CASSQQRGNTEAFF.

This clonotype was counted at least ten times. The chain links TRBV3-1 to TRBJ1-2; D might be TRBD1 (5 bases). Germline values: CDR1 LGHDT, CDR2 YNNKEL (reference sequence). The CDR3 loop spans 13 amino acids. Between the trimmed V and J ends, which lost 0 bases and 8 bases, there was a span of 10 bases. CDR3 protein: CASSQDGGWGYTF. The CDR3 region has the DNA TGTGCCAGCAGCCAAGATGGGGGTTGGGGCTACACCTTC.

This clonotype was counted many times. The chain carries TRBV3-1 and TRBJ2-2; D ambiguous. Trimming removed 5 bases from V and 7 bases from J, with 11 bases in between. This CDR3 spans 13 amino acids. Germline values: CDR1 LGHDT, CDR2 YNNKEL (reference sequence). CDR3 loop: CASSSRGRGELFF. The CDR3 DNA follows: TGTGCCAGCAGCTCCCGAGGCCGCGGGGAGCTGTTTTTT.